The 3 T cell receptor beta chains reported below all come from one sample, sequenced in a study of blood T cells in healthy people across ages. The second PCR ran about 7 to 12 cycles with a sample-barcoded 5' primer and J-beta primers. TCRdb itself ran the 5' RACE reads through MiXCR, one entry per CDR3 protein. The sample lists just over 1 million distinct CDR3 sequences, 40% to 50% occurring once. Sequencing was carried out using blood. Receptors were obtained from a woman in her sixties in good health.

This clonotype has just a few counts. The rearrangement uses TRBV20-1 and TRBJ2-7; D may correspond to TRBD1 or TRBD2 (5 bases each). V was clipped by 6 bases and J by 0 bases, with 21 bases between them. Germline V CDR1 and CDR2: DFQATT, SNEGSKA (reference sequence). This CDR3 is built from 16 residues. CDR3 coding DNA: TGCAGTGCCAGTAGGCTAGCCGGACAAAGCTCCTACGAGCAGTACTTC. It specifies CSASRLAGQSSYEQYF.

This clonotype was recorded once. A single base separates this from a much larger clone, so it may be a read error. The chain carries TRBV3-1 and TRBJ2-4, with D uncertain. The CDR3 is 13 residues long. CDR1 LGHDT and CDR2 YNNKEL come from the germline V gene (reference sequence). V was pared by 2 bases and J by 1 base, with 3 bases between. CDR3 DNA sequence: TGTGCCAGCAGCCAAAACGCCAAAAACATTCAGTACTTC. It specifies CASSQNAKNIQYF. Full variable domain (rest looked up from reference TRBV3-1 and TRBJ2-4): DTAVSQTPKYLVTQMGNDKSIKCEQNLGHDTMYWYKQDSKKFLKIMFSYNNKELIINETVPNRFSPKSPDKAHLNLHINSLELGDSAVYFCASSQNAKNIQYFGAGTRLSVL.

The chain couples TRBV28 to TRBJ2-7; TRBD1 aligns across 9 bases. Germline lookup yields CDR1 MDHEN and CDR2 SYDVKM. CDR3 length equals 15 residues. Trimming removed 6 bases from V and 4 bases from J; junction bases left unmatched: 10. The CDR3 region has the DNA TGTGCCAGCAGAGCTCCGGGACAGGGTACATACGAGCAGTACTTC. As protein: CASRAPGQGTYEQYF. The whole variable domain, filled in from reference TRBV28 and TRBJ2-7, reads DVKVTQSSRYLVKRTGEKVFLECVQDMDHENMFWYRQDPGLGLRLIYFSYDVKMKEKGDIPEGYSVSREKKERFSLILESASTNQTSMYLCASRAPGQGTYEQYFGPGTRLTVT.